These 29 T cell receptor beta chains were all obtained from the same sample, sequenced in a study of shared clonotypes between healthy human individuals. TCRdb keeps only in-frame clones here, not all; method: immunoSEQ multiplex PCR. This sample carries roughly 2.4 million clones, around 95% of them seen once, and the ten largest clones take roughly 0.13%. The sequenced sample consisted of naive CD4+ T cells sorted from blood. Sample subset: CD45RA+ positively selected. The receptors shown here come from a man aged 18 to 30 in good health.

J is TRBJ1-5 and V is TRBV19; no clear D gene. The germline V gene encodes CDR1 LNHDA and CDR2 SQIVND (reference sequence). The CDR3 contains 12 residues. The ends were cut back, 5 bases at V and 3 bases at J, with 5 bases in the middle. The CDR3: CASSFHNQPQHF. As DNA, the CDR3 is TGTGCCAGTAGTTTCCACAATCAGCCCCAGCATTTT.

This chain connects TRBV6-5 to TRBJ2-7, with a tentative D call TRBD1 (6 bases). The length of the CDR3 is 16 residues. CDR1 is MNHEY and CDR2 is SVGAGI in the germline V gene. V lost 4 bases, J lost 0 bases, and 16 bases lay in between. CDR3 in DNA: TGTGCCAGCAGTTTGACAGGACACGCGAACTCCTACGAGCAGTACTTC. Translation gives CASSLTGHANSYEQYF.

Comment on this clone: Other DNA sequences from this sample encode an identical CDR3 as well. CDR3 protein: CASSLGGLGEKLFF. Written as DNA, the CDR3 is TGCGCCAGCAGCTTGGGAGGGTTAGGAGAAAAACTGTTTTTT. The rearrangement links TRBV5-1 to TRBJ1-4; no clear D. The CDR3 covers 14 residues. V lost 0 bases and J 8 bases, leaving 11 bases between the germline ends. The V gene's germline CDR1 is SGHRS and CDR2 YFSETQ.

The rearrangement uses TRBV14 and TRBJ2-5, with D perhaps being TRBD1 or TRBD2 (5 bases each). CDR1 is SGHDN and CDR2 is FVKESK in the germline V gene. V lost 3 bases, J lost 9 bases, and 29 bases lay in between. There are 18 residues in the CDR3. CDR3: CASSQDPGWRAALNPQYF. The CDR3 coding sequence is TGTGCCAGCAGCCAGGACCCAGGGTGGCGGGCCGCCCTCAATCCCCAGTACTTC.

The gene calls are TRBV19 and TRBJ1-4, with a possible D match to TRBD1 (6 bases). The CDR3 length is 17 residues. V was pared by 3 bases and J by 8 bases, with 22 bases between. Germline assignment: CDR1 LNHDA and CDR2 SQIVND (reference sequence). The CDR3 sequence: CASSMGRGVKINEKLFF. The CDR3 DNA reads TGTGCCAGTAGTATGGGGAGGGGGGTCAAGATCAACGAAAAACTGTTTTTT.

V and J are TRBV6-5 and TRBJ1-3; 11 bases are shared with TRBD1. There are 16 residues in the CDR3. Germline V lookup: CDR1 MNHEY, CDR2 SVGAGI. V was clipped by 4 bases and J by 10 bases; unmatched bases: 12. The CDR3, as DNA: TGTGCCAGCAGTTTAACTCGTGGAGGGACAGGGGGTACCATATATTTT. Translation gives CASSLTRGGTGGTIYF.

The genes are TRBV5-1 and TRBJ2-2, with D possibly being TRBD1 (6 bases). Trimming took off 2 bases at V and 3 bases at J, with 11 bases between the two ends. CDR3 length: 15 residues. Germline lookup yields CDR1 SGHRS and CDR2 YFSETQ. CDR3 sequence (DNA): TGCGCCAGCAGCTTAACGGACAGATACACCGGGGAGCTGTTTTTT. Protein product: CASSLTDRYTGELFF. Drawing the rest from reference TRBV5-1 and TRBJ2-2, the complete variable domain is KAGVTQTPRYLIKTRGQQVTLSCSPISGHRSVSWYQQTPGQGLQFLFEYFSETQRNKGNFPGRFSGRQFSNSRSEMNVSTLELGDSALYLCASSLTDRYTGELFFGEGSRLTVL.

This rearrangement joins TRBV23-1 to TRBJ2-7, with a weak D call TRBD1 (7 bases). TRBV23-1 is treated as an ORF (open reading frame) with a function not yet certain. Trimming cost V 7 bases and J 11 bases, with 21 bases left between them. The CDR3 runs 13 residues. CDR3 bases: TGCGCCAGCACTAGCGACAGGGAGAAATCGGAGTACTTC. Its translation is CASTSDREKSEYF.

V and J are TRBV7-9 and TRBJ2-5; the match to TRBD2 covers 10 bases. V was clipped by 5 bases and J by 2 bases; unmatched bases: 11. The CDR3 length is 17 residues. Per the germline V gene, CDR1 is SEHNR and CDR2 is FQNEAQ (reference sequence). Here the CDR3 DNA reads TGTGCCAGCAGCCCAGGGGCTAGCGGGGGAGTACAAGAGACCCAGTACTTC. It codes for CASSPGASGGVQETQYF.

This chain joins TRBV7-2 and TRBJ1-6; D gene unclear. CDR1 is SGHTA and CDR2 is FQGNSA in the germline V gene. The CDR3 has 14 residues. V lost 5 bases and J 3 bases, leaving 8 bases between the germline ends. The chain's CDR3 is CASSRDLYNSPLHF. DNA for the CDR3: TGTGCCAGCAGCAGGGATCTCTATAATTCACCCCTCCACTTT. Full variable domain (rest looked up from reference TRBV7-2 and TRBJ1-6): GAGVSQSPSNKVTEKGKDVELRCDPISGHTALYWYRQSLGQGLEFLIYFQGNSAPDKSGLPSDRFSAERTGGSVSTLTIQRTQQEDSAVYLCASSRDLYNSPLHFGNGTRLTVT.

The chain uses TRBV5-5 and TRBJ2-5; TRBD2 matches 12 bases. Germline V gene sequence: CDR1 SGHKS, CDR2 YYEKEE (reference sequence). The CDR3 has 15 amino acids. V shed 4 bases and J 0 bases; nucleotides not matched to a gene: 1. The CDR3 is CASSRTSGNQETQYF. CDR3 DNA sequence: TGTGCCAGCAGCCGGACTAGCGGGAACCAAGAGACCCAGTACTTC.

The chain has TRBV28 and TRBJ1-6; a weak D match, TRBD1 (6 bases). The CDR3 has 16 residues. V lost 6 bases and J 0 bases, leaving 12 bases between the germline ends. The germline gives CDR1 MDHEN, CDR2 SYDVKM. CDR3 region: CASSPDSSSYNSPLHF. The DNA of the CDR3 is TGTGCCAGCAGCCCGGACAGCAGCTCCTATAATTCACCCCTCCACTTT.

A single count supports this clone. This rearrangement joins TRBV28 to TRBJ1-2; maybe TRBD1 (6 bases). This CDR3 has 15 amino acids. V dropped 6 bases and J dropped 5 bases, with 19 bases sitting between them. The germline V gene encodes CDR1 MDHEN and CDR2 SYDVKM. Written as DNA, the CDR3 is TGTGCCAGCAGACGTACCGGACAGCCAATATATGGCTACACCTTC. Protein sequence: CASRRTGQPIYGYTF.

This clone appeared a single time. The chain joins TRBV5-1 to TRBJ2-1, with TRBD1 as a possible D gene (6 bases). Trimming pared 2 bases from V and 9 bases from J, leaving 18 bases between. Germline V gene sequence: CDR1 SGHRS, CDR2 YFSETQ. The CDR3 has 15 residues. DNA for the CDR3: TGCGCCAGCAGCTTCGAGGGGGTCTCCGTCAGTGAGCAGTTCTTC. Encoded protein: CASSFEGVSVSEQFF.

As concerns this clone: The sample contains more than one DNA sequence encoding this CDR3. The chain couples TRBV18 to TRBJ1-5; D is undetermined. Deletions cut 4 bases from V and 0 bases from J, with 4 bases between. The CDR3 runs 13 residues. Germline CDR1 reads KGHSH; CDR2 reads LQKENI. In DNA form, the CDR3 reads TGTGCCAGCTCACTAGGTAGCAATCAGCCCCAGCATTTT. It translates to CASSLGSNQPQHF.

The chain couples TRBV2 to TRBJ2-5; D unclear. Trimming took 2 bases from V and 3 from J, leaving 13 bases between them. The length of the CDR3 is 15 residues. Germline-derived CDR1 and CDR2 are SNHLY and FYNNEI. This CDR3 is CASSERGRPEETQYF. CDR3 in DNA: TGTGCCAGCAGTGAACGCGGCAGACCAGAAGAGACCCAGTACTTC.

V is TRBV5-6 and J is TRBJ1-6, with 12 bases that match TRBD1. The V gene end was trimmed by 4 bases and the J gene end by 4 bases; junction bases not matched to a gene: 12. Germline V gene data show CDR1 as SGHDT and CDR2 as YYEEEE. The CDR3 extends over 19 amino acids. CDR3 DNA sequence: TGTGCCAGCAGCCTGGGACAGGGGGCTCCCAATGTATATAATTCACCCCTCCACTTT. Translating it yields CASSLGQGAPNVYNSPLHF.

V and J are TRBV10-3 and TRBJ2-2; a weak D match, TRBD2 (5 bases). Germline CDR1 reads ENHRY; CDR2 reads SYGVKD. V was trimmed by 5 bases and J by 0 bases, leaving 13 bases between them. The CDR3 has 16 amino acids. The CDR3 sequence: CAISPQTRSNTGELFF. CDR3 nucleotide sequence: TGTGCCATCAGTCCCCAAACTAGATCGAACACCGGGGAGCTGTTTTTT.

The CDR3 bases are TGTGCCAGTAGTCGGGCCATGGACAGGGCCTACGAGCAGTACTTC. It yields the protein CASSRAMDRAYEQYF. The rearrangement uses TRBV19 and TRBJ2-7; TRBD1 matches at 8 bases. Per the germline V gene, CDR1 is LNHDA and CDR2 is SQIVND (reference sequence). This CDR3 contains 15 residues. J gave up 2 bases and V 5 bases, and 8 bases lay outside the gene matches. Together with reference TRBV19 and TRBJ2-7, the CDR3 gives the full variable domain: DGGITQSPKYLFRKEGQNVTLSCEQNLNHDAMYWYRQDPGQGLRLIYYSQIVNDFQKGDIAEGYSVSREKKESFPLTVTSAQKNPTAFYLCASSRAMDRAYEQYFGPGTRLTVT.

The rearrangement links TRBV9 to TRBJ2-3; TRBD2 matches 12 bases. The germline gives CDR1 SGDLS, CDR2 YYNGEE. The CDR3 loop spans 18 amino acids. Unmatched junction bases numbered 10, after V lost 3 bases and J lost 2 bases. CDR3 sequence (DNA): TGTGCCAGCAGCGCGTCCTTGACTAGCGGGAGAATCACAGATACGCAGTATTTT. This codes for CASSASLTSGRITDTQYF. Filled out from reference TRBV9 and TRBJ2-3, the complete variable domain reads DSGVTQTPKHLITATGQRVTLRCSPRSGDLSVYWYQQSLDQGLQFLIQYYNGEERAKGNILERFSAQQFPDLHSELNLSSLELGDSALYFCASSASLTSGRITDTQYFGPGTRLTVL.

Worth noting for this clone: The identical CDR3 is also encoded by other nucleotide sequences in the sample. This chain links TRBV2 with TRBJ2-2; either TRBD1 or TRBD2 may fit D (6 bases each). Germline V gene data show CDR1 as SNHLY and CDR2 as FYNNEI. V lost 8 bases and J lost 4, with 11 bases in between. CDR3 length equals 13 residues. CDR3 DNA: TGTGCCAGCCGGGGGCAGAGCACCGGGGAGCTGTTTTTT. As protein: CASRGQSTGELFF.

The CDR3 region is CASSSVRGISGNTIYF. In DNA form, the CDR3 reads TGTGCCAGCAGCTCAGTTCGAGGGATCTCTGGAAACACCATATATTTT. The rearrangement links TRBV7-2 to TRBJ1-3; D remains unclear. This CDR3 spans 16 amino acids. Between the trimmed V and J ends, which lost 4 bases and 0 bases, there was a span of 13 bases. The germline CDR1 and CDR2 sequences are SGHTA and FQGNSA.

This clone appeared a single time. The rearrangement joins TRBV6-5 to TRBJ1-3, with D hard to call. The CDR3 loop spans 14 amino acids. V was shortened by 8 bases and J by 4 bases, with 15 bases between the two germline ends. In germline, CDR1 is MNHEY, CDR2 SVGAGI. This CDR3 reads CASATGVMGNTIYF. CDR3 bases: TGTGCCAGCGCCACCGGAGTGATGGGAAACACCATATATTTT.

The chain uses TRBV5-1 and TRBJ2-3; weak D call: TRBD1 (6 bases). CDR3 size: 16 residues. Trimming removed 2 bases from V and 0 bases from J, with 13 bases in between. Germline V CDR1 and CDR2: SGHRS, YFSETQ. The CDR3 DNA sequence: TGCGCCAGCAGCTTCACAGGGTTCGCTAGCACAGATACGCAGTATTTT. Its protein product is CASSFTGFASTDTQYF. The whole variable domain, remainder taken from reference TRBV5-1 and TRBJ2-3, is KAGVTQTPRYLIKTRGQQVTLSCSPISGHRSVSWYQQTPGQGLQFLFEYFSETQRNKGNFPGRFSGRQFSNSRSEMNVSTLELGDSALYLCASSFTGFASTDTQYFGPGTRLTVL.

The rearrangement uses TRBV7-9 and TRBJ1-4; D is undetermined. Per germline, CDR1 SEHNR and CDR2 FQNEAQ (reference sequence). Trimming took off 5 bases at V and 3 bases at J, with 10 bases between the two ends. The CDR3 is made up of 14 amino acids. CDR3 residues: CASSTITANEKLFF. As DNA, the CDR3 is TGTGCCAGCAGCACCATTACAGCTAATGAAAAACTGTTTTTT.

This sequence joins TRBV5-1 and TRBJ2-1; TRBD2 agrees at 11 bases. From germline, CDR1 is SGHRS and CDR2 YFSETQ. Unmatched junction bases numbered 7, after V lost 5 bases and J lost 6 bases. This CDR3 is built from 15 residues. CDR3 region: CASRSGTSGFNEQFF. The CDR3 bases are TGCGCCAGCAGGTCCGGGACTAGCGGATTCAATGAGCAGTTCTTC.

CDR3 DNA sequence: TGTGCCAGCAGCTTGCTGGGCGGGAGAGGCACCGGGGAGCTGTTTTTT. Translated: CASSLLGGRGTGELFF. The chain combines TRBV5-4 with TRBJ2-2; 7 bases map to TRBD2. V lost 1 base and J lost 4; bases outside the gene matches: 7. In germline, CDR1 is SGHNT, CDR2 YYREEE (reference sequence). This CDR3 has 16 residues.

The CDR3 region has the DNA TGCGCCAGCAGCTTGGTCCCTAAGACGCCTAGCGGGCAACAAGAGACCCAGTACTTC. Amino acids: CASSLVPKTPSGQQETQYF. J is TRBJ2-5 and V is TRBV5-1, with 8 bases lining up with TRBD2. CDR3 length: 19 residues. In germline, CDR1 is SGHRS, CDR2 YFSETQ. Trimming removed 0 bases from V and 2 bases from J; junction bases left unmatched: 15.

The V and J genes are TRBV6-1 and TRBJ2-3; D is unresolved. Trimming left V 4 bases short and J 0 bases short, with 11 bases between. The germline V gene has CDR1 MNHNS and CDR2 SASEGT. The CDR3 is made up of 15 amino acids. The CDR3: CASSGGGISTDTQYF. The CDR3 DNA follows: TGTGCCAGCAGTGGCGGTGGGATTAGCACAGATACGCAGTATTTT.